The clone carrying this T cell receptor (beta chain) appeared a few times. What it recognizes is unknown. In the PCR, 60 Vbeta and 13 Jbeta primers were used. The method was immunoSEQ multiplex PCR; TCRdb's version includes in-frame clones alone and lacks a portion of them. The data contain more than 150,000 clones, around four fifths of them singletons. This entry is derived from a study of cytomegalovirus exposure and HLA in healthy donors. The wider study: Early on, a data release was issued that held approximately 92 million unique TCRs from HLA-typed donors.

Study-level results: The only immune exposure information that was available was CMV serostatus. Most TCR beta V segments were productive about 87% or about 30% of the time in an earlier analysis. Many donors shared some public TCRs, even though most TCR sequences were rare.

The germline CDR1 and CDR2 sequences are SGHRS and YFSETQ. The CDR3 runs 16 residues. Deletions cut 1 base from V and 1 base from J, with 14 bases between. V is TRBV5-1 and J is TRBJ1-1; D is undetermined. The sample was PBMCs. This receptor was obtained from a young woman in good health and CMV-seronegative. The CDR3: CASSLWVGARNTEAFF. The CDR3 DNA reads as TGCGCCAGCAGCTTGTGGGTTGGTGCTAGGAACACTGAAGCTTTCTTT.